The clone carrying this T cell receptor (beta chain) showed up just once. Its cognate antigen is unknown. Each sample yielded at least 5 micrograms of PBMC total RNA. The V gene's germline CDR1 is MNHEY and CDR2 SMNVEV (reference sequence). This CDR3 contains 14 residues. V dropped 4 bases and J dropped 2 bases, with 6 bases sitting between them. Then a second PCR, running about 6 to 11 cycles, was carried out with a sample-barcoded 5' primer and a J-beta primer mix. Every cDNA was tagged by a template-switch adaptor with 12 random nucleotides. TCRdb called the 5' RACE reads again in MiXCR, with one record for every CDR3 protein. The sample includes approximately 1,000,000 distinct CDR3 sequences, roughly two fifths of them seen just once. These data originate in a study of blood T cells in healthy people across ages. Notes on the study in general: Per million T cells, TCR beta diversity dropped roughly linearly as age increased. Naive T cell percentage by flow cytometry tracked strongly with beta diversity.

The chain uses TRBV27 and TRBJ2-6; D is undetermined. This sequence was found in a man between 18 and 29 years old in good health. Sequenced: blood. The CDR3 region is CASSSVTGANVLTF. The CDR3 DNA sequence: TGTGCCAGCAGTTCCGTTACTGGGGCCAACGTCCTGACTTTC.